The present entry profiles one T cell receptor (beta chain) with its context. Its antigen specificity is not known. Per-base qualities were not stored, and no clone one base away is much larger. Libraries of naive CD8 T cells were built from around 20,000 to 990,000 sorted cells, with 10%, 30% or 50% of the purified RNA used. On a BD FACSAria II, naive CD8 T cells were FACS-sorted as CD8+CD4-CCR7+CD45RA+ and collected into RLT Plus buffer. Detection sensitivity was tested by spiking Jurkat RNA equal to roughly 9 TCR copies' worth into samples containing roughly 19,000-1,100,000 naive CD8 T cells. CD8 T cells were enriched using RosetteSep CD8+ T Cell Enrichment Cocktail and Ficoll-Paque, and the enriched cells then underwent ACK red cell lysis. This sample is drawn from a study of molecular identifiers for immune sequencing clone quantification listed by TCRdb under 2018. In terms of the full investigation: For a replicate experiment, RNA from approximately 20,000 or 100,000 naive CD8 T cells was divided into five aliquots, of which four were sequenced. CD8 T cells were used in a methods study to benchmark molecular-identifier clustering-based TCR repertoire sequencing (MIDCIRS) and TCR RNA copy counting.

V is cut by 8 bases and J by 0 bases, and the space between the germline ends is 14 bases. Measured from the cysteine to the phenylalanine, the CDR3 is 15 residues long. Only the CDR3 region is kept as DNA, spanning 45 bases read in frame from base 1. Based on the germline V gene, the CDR1 and CDR2 sequences are MNHEY and SVGEGT. Library construction relied on PCR. These reads were obtained on an Illumina HiSeq 4000. Preparation of bulk TCR libraries followed a previously described approach, with the TCR primers listed in Table S5. The Qiagen AllPrep DNA/RNA kit was used to purify total RNA. Before analysis, reads from multiple sequencing runs of one library were combined. The paper's data handling went like this. Reads were retained only if an exact TCR constant sequence was present, and the retained reads were trimmed to 150 nt and grouped according to their 12-nt molecular barcodes. Reads in each barcode group were sub-clustered using a 15% Levenshtein threshold, and a quality-weighted consensus sequence was built for each RNA molecule. Non-functional sequences were discarded, and so were lower-count sequences lying one edit away from another sequence. On the basis of fitting two negative binomial distributions, barcode sub-clusters with fewer than 20% of the maximum read count were discarded. TCRdb applied fastp at Q25 and MiXCR to the public reads, then kept only in-frame beta chains. Entries are consolidated by CDR3 protein sequence, retaining the most common genes and DNA. TCRdb's processing, not the authors', yielded these V and J calls. Across this sample there are around 470,000 distinct CDR3 sequences, with about a fifth seen only once. The ten largest clones represent 0.84% of the sample.

The investigation overall reported the following: In CMV-specific effector cells, clones with more than 20 RNA copies contained over 98% of molecules, whereas in naive cells such clones contained under 1% of molecules. Highly expanded clone sizes could be underestimated because identical TCR molecules may share a barcode. Spiked-in Jurkat TCR RNA equivalent to a single cell was reported to be detectable even among over 800,000 naive CD8 T cells. About 3 recovered TCR RNA copies per cell were obtained by modeling, versus 9 to 10 by digital PCR, implying a capture efficiency of 25% to 30%. Naive libraries contained spiked-in Jurkat TCR RNA (more than nine copies' worth), which is not part of the donor repertoire. When barcode sub-clustering was left out, chimeric consensus sequences inflated TCR diversity, with chimeras reaching as high as 47%.

This chain joins TRBV6-2 or TRBV6-3 to TRBJ2-1; the D gene identity is not certain. Sequencing input: naive CD8+ T cells from blood, with Jurkat cell RNA spiked in. The cell subset or site label, read with the paper, signifies: FACS-sorted CD8+CD4-CCR7+CD45RA+ naive T cells. The sequence derives from a human donor in good health. Some libraries in this study had Jurkat cell RNA spiked in. In nucleotide form, the sequence is TGTGCCAGCCGGATCATTATCGGCTCCTACAATGAGCAGTTCTTC. Its product reads: CASRIIIGSYNEQFF.